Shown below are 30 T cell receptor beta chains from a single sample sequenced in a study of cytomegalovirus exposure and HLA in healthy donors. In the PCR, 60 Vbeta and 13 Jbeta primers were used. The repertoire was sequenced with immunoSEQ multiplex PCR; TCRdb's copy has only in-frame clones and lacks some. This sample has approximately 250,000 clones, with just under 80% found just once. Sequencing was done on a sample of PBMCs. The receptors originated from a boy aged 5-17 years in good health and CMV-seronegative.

CDR3 in DNA: TGTGCCAGCAGCTTGGGGGGACAGCCAGGGGGCGAGCAGTACTTC. This encodes CASSLGGQPGGEQYF. The chain links TRBV5-6 to TRBJ2-7; 7 nucleotides agree with TRBD1. This CDR3 is built from 15 residues. Per germline, CDR1 SGHDT and CDR2 YYEEEE. Trimming cost V 0 bases and J 6 bases; bases outside gene matches: 9. The full variable domain, with the rest looked up from reference TRBV5-6 and TRBJ2-7, is DAGVTQSPTHLIKTRGQQVTLRCSPKSGHDTVSWYQQALGQGPQFIFQYYEEEERQRGNFPDRFSGHQFPNYSSELNVNALLLGDSALYLCASSLGGQPGGEQYFGPGTRLTVT.

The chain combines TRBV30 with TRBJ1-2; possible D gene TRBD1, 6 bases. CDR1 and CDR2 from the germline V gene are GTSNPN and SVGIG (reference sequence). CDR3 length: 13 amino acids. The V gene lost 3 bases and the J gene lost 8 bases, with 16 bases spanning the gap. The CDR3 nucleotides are TGTGCCTGGAGCCCTCAGGGGTTGTCCGGCTACACCTTC. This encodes CAWSPQGLSGYTF.

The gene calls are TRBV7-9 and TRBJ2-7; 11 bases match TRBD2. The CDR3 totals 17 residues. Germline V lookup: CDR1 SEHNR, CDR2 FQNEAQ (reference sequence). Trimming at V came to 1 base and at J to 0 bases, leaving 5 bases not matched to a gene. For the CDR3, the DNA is TGTGCCAGCAGCTTAGGGGGACTAGCGGCTAGCTCCTACGAGCAGTACTTC. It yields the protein CASSLGGLAASSYEQYF.

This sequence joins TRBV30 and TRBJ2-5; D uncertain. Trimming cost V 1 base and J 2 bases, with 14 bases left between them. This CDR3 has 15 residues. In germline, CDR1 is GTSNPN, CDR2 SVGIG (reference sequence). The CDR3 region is CAWSGSLNLQETQYF. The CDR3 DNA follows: TGTGCCTGGAGTGGATCCCTAAACCTTCAAGAGACCCAGTACTTC.

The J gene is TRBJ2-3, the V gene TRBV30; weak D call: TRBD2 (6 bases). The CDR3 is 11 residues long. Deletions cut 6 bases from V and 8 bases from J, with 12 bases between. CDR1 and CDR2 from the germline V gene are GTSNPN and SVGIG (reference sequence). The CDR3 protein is CACSLGSTQYF. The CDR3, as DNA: TGTGCCTGTTCTCTCGGGAGTACGCAGTATTTT.

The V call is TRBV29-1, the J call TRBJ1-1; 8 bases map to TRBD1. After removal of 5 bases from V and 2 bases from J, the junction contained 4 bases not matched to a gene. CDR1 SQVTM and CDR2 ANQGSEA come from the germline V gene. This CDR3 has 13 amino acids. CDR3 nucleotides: TGCAGCGTTAGTCAGGGGGCTAACACTGAAGCTTTCTTT. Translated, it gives CSVSQGANTEAFF.

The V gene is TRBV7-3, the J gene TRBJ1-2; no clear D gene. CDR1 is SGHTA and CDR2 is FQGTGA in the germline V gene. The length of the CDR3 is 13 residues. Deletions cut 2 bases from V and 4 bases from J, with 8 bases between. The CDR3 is CASSLLGSYGYTF. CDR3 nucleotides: TGTGCCAGCAGCTTACTAGGGAGCTATGGCTACACCTTC. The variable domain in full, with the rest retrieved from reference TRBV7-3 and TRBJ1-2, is GAGVSQTPSNKVTEKGKYVELRCDPISGHTALYWYRQSLGQGPEFLIYFQGTGAADDSGLPNDRFFAVRPEGSVSTLKIQRTERGDSAVYLCASSLLGSYGYTFGSGTRLTVV.

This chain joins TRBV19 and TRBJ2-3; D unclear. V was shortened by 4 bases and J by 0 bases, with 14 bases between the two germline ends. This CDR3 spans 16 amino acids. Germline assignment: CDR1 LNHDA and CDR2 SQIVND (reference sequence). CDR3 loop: CASSKRRFSSTDTQYF. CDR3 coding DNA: TGTGCCAGTAGTAAGCGACGGTTTTCTAGCACAGATACGCAGTATTTT.

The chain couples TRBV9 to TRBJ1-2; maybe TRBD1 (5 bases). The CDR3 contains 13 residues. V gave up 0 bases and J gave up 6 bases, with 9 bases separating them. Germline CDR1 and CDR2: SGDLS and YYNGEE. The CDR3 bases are TGTGCCAGCAGCGTAGATGTAGGGGATGGCTACACCTTC. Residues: CASSVDVGDGYTF. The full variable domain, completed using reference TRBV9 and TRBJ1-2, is DSGVTQTPKHLITATGQRVTLRCSPRSGDLSVYWYQQSLDQGLQFLIQYYNGEERAKGNILERFSAQQFPDLHSELNLSSLELGDSALYFCASSVDVGDGYTFGSGTRLTVV.

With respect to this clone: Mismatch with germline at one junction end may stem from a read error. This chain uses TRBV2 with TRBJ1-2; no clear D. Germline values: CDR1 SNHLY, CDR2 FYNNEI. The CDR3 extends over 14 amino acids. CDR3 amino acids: CASRVELLNHGYTF. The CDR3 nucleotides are TGTGCCAGCAGGGTAGAATTACTTAACCATGGCTACACCTTC.

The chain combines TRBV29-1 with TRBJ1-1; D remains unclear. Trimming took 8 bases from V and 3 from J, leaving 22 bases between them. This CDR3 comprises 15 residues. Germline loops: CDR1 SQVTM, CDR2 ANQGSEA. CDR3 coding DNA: TGCAGCCTGTTGGGGAGCGCTTCGTCGGACACTGAAGCTTTCTTT. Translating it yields CSLLGSASSDTEAFF.

For the CDR3, the DNA is TGTGCCTGGAGGAGGTGGGGGGACGCGACAGATACGCAGTATTTT. It is translated as CAWRRWGDATDTQYF. The genes are TRBV30 and TRBJ2-3, with a tentative D call TRBD2 (6 bases). The V end was cut by 3 bases, the J end by 3 bases, with 16 bases between. This CDR3 is 15 amino acids long. CDR1 GTSNPN and CDR2 SVGIG come from the germline V gene (reference sequence). The full variable domain, rest sourced from reference TRBV30 and TRBJ2-3, is SQTIHQWPATLVQPVGSPLSLECTVEGTSNPNLYWYRQAAGRGLQLLFYSVGIGQISSEVPQNLSASRPQDRQFILSSKKLLLSDSGFYLCAWRRWGDATDTQYFGPGTRLTVL.

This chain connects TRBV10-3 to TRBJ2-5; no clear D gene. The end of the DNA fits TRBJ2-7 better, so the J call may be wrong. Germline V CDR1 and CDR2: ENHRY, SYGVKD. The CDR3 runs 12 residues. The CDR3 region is CAISESSYEQYF. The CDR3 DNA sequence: TGTGCCATCAGTGAGTCATCATACGAGCAGTACTTC.

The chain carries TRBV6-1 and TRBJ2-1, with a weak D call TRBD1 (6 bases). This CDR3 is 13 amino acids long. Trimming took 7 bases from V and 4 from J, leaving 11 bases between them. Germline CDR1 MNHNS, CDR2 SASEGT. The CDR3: CASNLGTYNEQFF. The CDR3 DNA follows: TGTGCCAGCAACTTAGGGACATACAATGAGCAGTTCTTC.

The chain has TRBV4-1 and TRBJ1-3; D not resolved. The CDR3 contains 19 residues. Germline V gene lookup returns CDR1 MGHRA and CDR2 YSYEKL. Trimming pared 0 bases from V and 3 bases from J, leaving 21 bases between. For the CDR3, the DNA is TGCGCCAGCAGCCAAGAGTTATACACCCTGAAACCTCGTGGAAACACCATATATTTT. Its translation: CASSQELYTLKPRGNTIYF.

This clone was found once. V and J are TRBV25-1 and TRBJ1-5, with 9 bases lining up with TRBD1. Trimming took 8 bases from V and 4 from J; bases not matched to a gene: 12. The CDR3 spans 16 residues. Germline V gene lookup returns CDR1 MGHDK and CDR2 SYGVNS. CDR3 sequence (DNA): TGTGCCAGCGAGGGGGGTTGGGACAGGGTGAATCAGCCCCAGCATTTT. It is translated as CASEGGWDRVNQPQHF.

DNA for the CDR3: TGCGCCAGCAGTTTAGACACATCCTATGGCTACACCTTC. Residues: CASSLDTSYGYTF. V gene TRBV10-1 combines with J gene TRBJ1-2; D not certain. V gave up 5 bases and J gave up 4 bases, with 11 bases separating them. CDR1 and CDR2 (germline): WNHNN, SYGVQD (reference sequence). The CDR3 has 13 residues.

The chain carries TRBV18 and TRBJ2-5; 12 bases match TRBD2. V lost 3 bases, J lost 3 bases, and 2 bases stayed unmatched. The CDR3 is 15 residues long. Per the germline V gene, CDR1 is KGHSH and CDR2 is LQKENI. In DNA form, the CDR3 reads TGTGCCAGCTCACCCTGGACTAGCGGGGAAGAGACCCAGTACTTC. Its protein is CASSPWTSGEETQYF. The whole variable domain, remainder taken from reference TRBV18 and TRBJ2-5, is NAGVMQNPRHLVRRRGQEARLRCSPMKGHSHVYWYRQLPEEGLKFMVYLQKENIIDESGMPKERFSAEFPKEGPSILRIQQVVRGDSAAYFCASSPWTSGEETQYFGPGTRLLVL.

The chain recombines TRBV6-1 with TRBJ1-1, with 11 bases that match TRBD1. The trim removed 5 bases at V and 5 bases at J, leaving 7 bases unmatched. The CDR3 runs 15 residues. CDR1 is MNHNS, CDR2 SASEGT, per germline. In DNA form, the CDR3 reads TGTGCCAGCAGTTTAGGGGGACAGGGGGGGACTGAAGCTTTCTTT. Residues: CASSLGGQGGTEAFF.

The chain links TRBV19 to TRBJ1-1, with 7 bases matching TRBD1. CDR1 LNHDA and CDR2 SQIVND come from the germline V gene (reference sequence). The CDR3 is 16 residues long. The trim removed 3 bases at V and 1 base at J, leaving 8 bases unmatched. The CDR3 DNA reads TGTGCCAGTAGTATTTTTCCGGGGACAGCGAACACTGAAGCTTTCTTT. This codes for CASSIFPGTANTEAFF.

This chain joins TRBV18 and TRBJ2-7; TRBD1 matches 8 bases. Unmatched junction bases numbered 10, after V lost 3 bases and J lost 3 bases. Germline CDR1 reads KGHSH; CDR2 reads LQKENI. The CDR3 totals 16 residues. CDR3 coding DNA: TGTGCCAGCTCACCGGGCCTGACAGGGGTGGGCTACGAGCAGTACTTC. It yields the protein CASSPGLTGVGYEQYF.

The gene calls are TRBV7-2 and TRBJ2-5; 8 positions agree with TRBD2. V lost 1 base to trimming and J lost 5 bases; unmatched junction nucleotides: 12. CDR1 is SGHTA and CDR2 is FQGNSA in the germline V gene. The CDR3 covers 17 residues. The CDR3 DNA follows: TGTGCCAGCAGCTTAGGTGCTAGCGGGCGCTACGGGGAGACCCAGTACTTC. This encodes CASSLGASGRYGETQYF.

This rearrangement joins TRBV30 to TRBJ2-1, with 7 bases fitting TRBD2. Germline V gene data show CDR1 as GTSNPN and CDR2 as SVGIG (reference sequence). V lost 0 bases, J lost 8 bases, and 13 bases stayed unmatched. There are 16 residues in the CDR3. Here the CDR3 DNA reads TGTGCCTGGAGTGTAAAAACTCCGCGGGGGAAGTATGAGCAGTTCTTC. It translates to CAWSVKTPRGKYEQFF.

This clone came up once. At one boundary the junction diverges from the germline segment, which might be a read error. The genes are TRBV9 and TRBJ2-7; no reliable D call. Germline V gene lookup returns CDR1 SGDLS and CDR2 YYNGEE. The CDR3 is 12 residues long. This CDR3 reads CASSQPTPDLAF. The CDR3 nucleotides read TGTGCCAGCAGCCAGCCGACGCCCGACTTAGCCTTC.

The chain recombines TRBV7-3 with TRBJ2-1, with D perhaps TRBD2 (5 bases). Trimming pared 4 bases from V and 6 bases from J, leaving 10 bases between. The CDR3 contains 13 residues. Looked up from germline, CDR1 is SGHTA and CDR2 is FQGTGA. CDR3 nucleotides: TGTGCCAGCAGCTCTACTAGTTTCAATGAGCAGTTCTTC. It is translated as CASSSTSFNEQFF.

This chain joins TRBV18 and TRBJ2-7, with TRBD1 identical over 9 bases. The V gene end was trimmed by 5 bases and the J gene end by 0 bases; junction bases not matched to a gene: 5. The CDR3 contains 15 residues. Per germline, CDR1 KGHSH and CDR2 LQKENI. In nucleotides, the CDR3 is TGTGCCAGCTCAACGGGACAGGGATTCTCCTACGAGCAGTACTTC. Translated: CASSTGQGFSYEQYF.

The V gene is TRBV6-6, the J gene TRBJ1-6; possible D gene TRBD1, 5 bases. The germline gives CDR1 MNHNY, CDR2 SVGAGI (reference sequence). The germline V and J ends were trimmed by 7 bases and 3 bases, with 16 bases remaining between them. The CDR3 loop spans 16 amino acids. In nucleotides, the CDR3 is TGTGCCAGCACCCCTTGGGCCAGGGACTATAATTCACCCCTCCACTTT. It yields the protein CASTPWARDYNSPLHF.

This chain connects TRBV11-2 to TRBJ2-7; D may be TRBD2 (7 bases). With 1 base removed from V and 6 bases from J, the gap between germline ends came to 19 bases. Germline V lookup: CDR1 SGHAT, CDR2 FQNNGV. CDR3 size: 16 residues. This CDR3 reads CASSLVPGEGGIEQYF. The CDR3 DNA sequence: TGTGCCAGCAGCTTAGTACCAGGCGAGGGGGGGATCGAGCAGTACTTC.

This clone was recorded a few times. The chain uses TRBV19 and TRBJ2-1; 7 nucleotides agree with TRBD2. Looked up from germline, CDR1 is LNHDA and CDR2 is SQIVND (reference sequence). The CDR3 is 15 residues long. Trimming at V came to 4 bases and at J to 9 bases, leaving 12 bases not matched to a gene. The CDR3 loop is CASSTPGLRASEQFF. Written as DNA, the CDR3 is TGTGCCAGTAGTACCCCGGGACTACGGGCATCTGAGCAGTTCTTC.

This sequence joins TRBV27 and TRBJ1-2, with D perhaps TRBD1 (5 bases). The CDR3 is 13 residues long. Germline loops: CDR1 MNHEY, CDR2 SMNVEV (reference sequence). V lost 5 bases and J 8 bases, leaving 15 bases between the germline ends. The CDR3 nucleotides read TGTGCCAGCAGTCCCCTCCAGGGAGGCGGCTACACCTTC. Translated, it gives CASSPLQGGGYTF.